This passage covers 32 T cell receptor beta chains from one sample sequenced in a study of T cell responses to AZD1222 COVID-19 vaccine. Repertoires were generated with immunoSEQ multiplex PCR, while TCRdb's copy carries only in-frame clones and drops some. The data contain about 94,000 clones, about 85% of them singletons. Source: peripheral blood, taken 28 days after the second AZD1222 dose. The receptors originated from an adult who received the AZD1222 COVID-19 vaccine.

V usage is TRBV4-3 and J usage is TRBJ2-2; perhaps TRBD2 as D (6 bases). The CDR3 runs to 17 residues. The V end lost 0 bases, the J end lost 6 bases, and 17 bases lay between the germline ends. Germline CDR1 is LGHNA and CDR2 is YSLEER. In DNA, the CDR3 is TGCGCCAGCAGCCAAGATCTTGGGGTAGCGGTCGCCGGGGAGCTGTTTTTT. Protein: CASSQDLGVAVAGELFF.

Only one count was recorded for this clone. The chain has TRBV19 and TRBJ2-2; 10 nucleotides align to TRBD2. The trim removed 2 bases at V and 8 bases at J, leaving 5 bases unmatched. The CDR3 has 15 amino acids. Germline CDR1 is LNHDA and CDR2 is SQIVND (reference sequence). The DNA of the CDR3 is TGTGCCAGTAGTATACTAGCGGGAGTGTTTGGGGAGCTGTTTTTT. Translation: CASSILAGVFGELFF.

A single count supports this clone. The rearrangement joins TRBV5-1 to TRBJ2-1; no reliable D call. Germline CDR1 is SGHRS and CDR2 is YFSETQ. This CDR3 contains 15 residues. V lost 0 bases and J 0 bases, leaving 7 bases between the germline ends. The CDR3 loop is CASSLDAASYNEQFF. DNA for the CDR3: TGCGCCAGCAGCTTGGATGCGGCCTCCTACAATGAGCAGTTCTTC.

V is TRBV5-4 and J is TRBJ1-4, with 7 positions matching TRBD1. Germline V lookup: CDR1 SGHNT, CDR2 YYREEE (reference sequence). CDR3 length equals 15 residues. V gave up 5 bases and J gave up 2 bases; unmatched junction bases: 6. CDR3 amino acids: CASSSPGQTNEKLFF. DNA for the CDR3: TGTGCCAGCAGTTCTCCGGGACAGACTAATGAAAAACTGTTTTTT.

This chain uses TRBV19 with TRBJ2-6; no definite D call. Trimming removed 8 bases at V and 0 bases at J, with 8 bases between. The CDR3 is 14 amino acids. Germline CDR1 and CDR2: LNHDA and SQIVND (reference sequence). The CDR3 DNA sequence: TGTGCCAGTGAATGGGGCTCTGGGGCCAACGTCCTGACTTTC. The encoded protein is CASEWGSGANVLTF.

The V and J genes are TRBV20-1 and TRBJ1-1; D gene unclear. This CDR3 is built from 15 residues. The V and J ends lost 3 bases and 0 bases respectively, with 14 bases between them. CDR1 DFQATT and CDR2 SNEGSKA come from the germline V gene (reference sequence). In DNA, the CDR3 is TGCAGTGCTAGTGTCTCCATTCTTATGAACACTGAAGCTTTCTTT. It translates to CSASVSILMNTEAFF.

This sequence joins TRBV7-2 and TRBJ2-7; 10 bases are a match to TRBD2. This CDR3 region has 16 residues. Per the germline V gene, CDR1 is SGHTA and CDR2 is FQGNSA. V was pared by 0 bases and J by 5 bases, with 7 bases of the junction left unmatched. The CDR3 DNA sequence: TGTGCCAGCAGCTTAGCCGGGGTAGCGGGGGGTAACGAGCAGTACTTC. Amino acids: CASSLAGVAGGNEQYF.

The J gene is TRBJ1-1, the V gene TRBV18; the match to TRBD1 covers 7 bases. The V segment lost 3 bases and the J segment 7 bases; nucleotides outside the gene matches: 8. CDR1 and CDR2 (germline): KGHSH, LQKENI. The CDR3 is 14 amino acids. CDR3 region: CASSPYRDSGEAFF. The DNA for the CDR3 is TGTGCCAGCTCACCTTACCGGGACAGCGGTGAAGCTTTCTTT.

CDR3 in DNA: TGTGCCAGCAGTTTGGCTCACCCAGGGTCGAGGTCACCCCTCCACTTT. It yields the protein CASSLAHPGSRSPLHF. The rearrangement uses TRBV27 and TRBJ1-6, with a possible D match to TRBD1 (5 bases). Germline V gene sequence: CDR1 MNHEY, CDR2 SMNVEV (reference sequence). CDR3 length: 16 residues. Trimming removed 3 bases at V and 10 bases at J, with 19 bases between.

This chain connects TRBV7-8 to TRBJ1-1; unclear D gene. Between the trimmed V and J ends, which lost 0 bases and 8 bases, there was a span of 16 bases. The CDR3 covers 15 residues. CDR1 and CDR2 (germline): SGHVS, FQNEAQ. The CDR3 spells CASSLALVTRKEAFF. In DNA, the CDR3 is TGTGCCAGCAGCTTAGCGCTAGTTACCCGTAAAGAAGCTTTCTTT.

This clone was seen a single time. The chain carries TRBV14 and TRBJ2-2; 7 bases are shared with TRBD1. The germline gives CDR1 SGHDN, CDR2 FVKESK. V trimming: 4 bases; J trimming: 5 bases; junction bases outside the gene matches: 1. The CDR3 extends over 13 amino acids. The CDR3 DNA is TGTGCCAGCAGCCCGACAGGGACCGGGGAGCTGTTTTTT. Encoded protein: CASSPTGTGELFF.

This clone showed up just once. The rearrangement uses TRBV19 and TRBJ2-1; 16 positions agree with TRBD2. CDR1 and CDR2 from the germline V gene are LNHDA and SQIVND (reference sequence). CDR3 length: 20 residues. V was clipped by 3 bases and J by 7 bases; unmatched bases: 15. Here the CDR3 reads CASSIPSSGTSGRVGNEQFF. CDR3 DNA sequence: TGTGCCAGTAGTATCCCTTCCTCCGGGACTAGCGGGAGGGTGGGGAATGAGCAGTTCTTC.

Comments on this clone: At the DNA level, this CDR3 is encoded by other sequences in the same sample as well. The J gene is TRBJ1-4, the V gene TRBV5-1; D may be TRBD1 (5 bases). Trimming took off 0 bases at V and 6 bases at J, with 12 bases between the two ends. Germline CDR1 and CDR2: SGHRS and YFSETQ. The CDR3 has 15 residues. The CDR3 sequence: CASSLEGWGDEKLFF. The CDR3 DNA reads TGCGCCAGCAGCTTGGAGGGGTGGGGGGATGAAAAACTGTTTTTT.

The V and J genes are TRBV28 and TRBJ2-7; maybe TRBD1 (6 bases). The V gene lost 7 bases and the J gene lost 1 base, with 8 bases spanning the gap. This CDR3 spans 12 amino acids. CDR1 and CDR2 (germline): MDHEN, SYDVKM. This CDR3 is CASTTGSYEQYF. CDR3 nucleotide sequence: TGTGCCAGCACCACAGGGTCCTACGAGCAGTACTTC.

This clone has just a few counts. The chain recombines TRBV6-5 with TRBJ2-7, with 11 bases aligning to TRBD1. This CDR3 is 15 amino acids long. V dropped 6 bases and J dropped 3; count of bases not matched to a gene: 7. Per germline, CDR1 MNHEY and CDR2 SVGAGI. CDR3 bases: TGTGCCAGCAGCCGGACCGGGACAGGGGGCTACGAGCAGTACTTC. Translating it yields CASSRTGTGGYEQYF.

CDR3 DNA sequence: TGTGCCAGCAGACCTGGAAGGAATCAGCCCCAGCATTTT. This sequence encodes CASRPGRNQPQHF. The genes are TRBV6-5 and TRBJ1-5; D not resolved. CDR3 size: 13 residues. From germline, CDR1 is MNHEY and CDR2 SVGAGI. Trimming stripped 6 bases from V and 4 bases from J, with 10 bases between.

The genes are TRBV24-1 and TRBJ2-1; TRBD2 agrees at 8 bases. CDR1 KGHDR and CDR2 SFDVKD come from the germline V gene. With V trimmed by 2 bases and J by 7 bases, 12 bases remained unmatched. The CDR3 runs 17 residues. DNA for the CDR3: TGTGCCACCAGTGATTCCCGTACGGGGGGGCGGGGGAATGAGCAGTTCTTC. Residues: CATSDSRTGGRGNEQFF.

The genes are TRBV18 and TRBJ2-7; D is unresolved. V gave up 3 bases and J gave up 2 bases, with 14 bases separating them. CDR1 and CDR2 (germline): KGHSH, LQKENI. CDR3 length: 15 amino acids. The CDR3 nucleotides are TGTGCCAGCTCACCGATCGTAAGTTTTGCCTACGAGCAGTACTTC. It translates to CASSPIVSFAYEQYF.

V and J are TRBV5-1 and TRBJ2-7; 9 bases agree with TRBD2. Germline assignment: CDR1 SGHRS and CDR2 YFSETQ. V gave up 8 bases and J gave up 2 bases; unmatched junction bases: 14. The CDR3 has 16 residues. The CDR3 spells CASSGTSLTATYEQYF. In nucleotides, the CDR3 is TGCGCCAGTTCCGGGACTAGCCTTACCGCAACCTACGAGCAGTACTTC.

This rearrangement joins TRBV5-1 to TRBJ2-7; 8 bases map to TRBD1. The length of the CDR3 is 14 residues. Germline V gene data show CDR1 as SGHRS and CDR2 as YFSETQ. V shed 1 base, J shed 9 bases, and the junction held 9 bases outside the gene matches. Here the CDR3 DNA reads TGCGCCAGCAGCTTGAATTCAGGGGGCGCGGGGCAGTACTTC. Its translation is CASSLNSGGAGQYF. The entire variable domain, with the rest obtained from reference TRBV5-1 and TRBJ2-7, is as follows: KAGVTQTPRYLIKTRGQQVTLSCSPISGHRSVSWYQQTPGQGLQFLFEYFSETQRNKGNFPGRFSGRQFSNSRSEMNVSTLELGDSALYLCASSLNSGGAGQYFGPGTRLTVT.

The chain combines TRBV4-2 with TRBJ2-7, with D perhaps matching TRBD1 (6 bases). This CDR3 has 16 residues. CDR1 is LGHNA, CDR2 YNFKEQ, per germline. The V end lost 0 bases, the J end lost 0 bases, and 12 bases lay between the germline ends. The CDR3 DNA follows: TGTGCCAGCAGCCAAGAGGGGACAAGGAGCTCCTACGAGCAGTACTTC. Encoded protein: CASSQEGTRSSYEQYF.

The table lists this clone with a count of one. The chain carries TRBV14 and TRBJ2-1, with TRBD2 matching over 7 bases. The CDR3 runs 16 residues. CDR1 and CDR2 from the germline V gene are SGHDN and FVKESK. V trimming: 6 bases; J trimming: 4 bases; junction bases outside the gene matches: 12. This chain's CDR3 is CASSRNRGSQYNEQFF. CDR3 in DNA: TGTGCCAGCAGTCGGAACCGCGGGAGCCAGTACAATGAGCAGTTCTTC.

The sample holds one count of this clone. V usage is TRBV11-3 and J usage is TRBJ2-7; 7 nucleotides agree with TRBD2. The CDR3 covers 15 residues. Unmatched junction bases numbered 7, after V lost 1 base and J lost 4 bases. Germline V gene data show CDR1 as SGHNT and CDR2 as YENEEA. CDR3 residues: CASSLALGGTYEQYF. Here the CDR3 DNA reads TGTGCCAGCAGCTTAGCTTTGGGGGGGACTTACGAGCAGTACTTC.

This clone was detected only once. Here the CDR3 reads CASSLYGGQVTEAFF. DNA of the CDR3: TGTGCCAGCAGCTTATATGGGGGGCAGGTCACTGAAGCTTTCTTT. This chain uses TRBV7-3 with TRBJ1-1; D perhaps matches TRBD1 (6 bases). V lost 2 bases and J lost 4, with 14 bases in between. The CDR3 consists of 15 residues. Looked up from germline, CDR1 is SGHTA and CDR2 is FQGTGA.

CDR3 nucleotide sequence: TGTGCCAGCAGCTATGGACAGGGACTCACCGGGGAGCTGTTTTTT. Its protein product is CASSYGQGLTGELFF. The chain joins TRBV9 to TRBJ2-2, with 8 bases that match TRBD1. Germline lookup yields CDR1 SGDLS and CDR2 YYNGEE. This CDR3 is 15 amino acids long. V lost 4 bases and J lost 4; bases outside the gene matches: 6. Together with reference TRBV9 and TRBJ2-2, the CDR3 gives the full variable domain: DSGVTQTPKHLITATGQRVTLRCSPRSGDLSVYWYQQSLDQGLQFLIQYYNGEERAKGNILERFSAQQFPDLHSELNLSSLELGDSALYFCASSYGQGLTGELFFGEGSRLTVL.

This clone was counted a few times. The rearrangement uses TRBV6-5 and TRBJ2-7; D unresolved. Germline lookup yields CDR1 MNHEY and CDR2 SVGAGI. Trimming shortened V by 8 bases and J by 2 bases, and 10 bases separated the two germline ends. The CDR3 consists of 12 residues. The CDR3 here is CASGLSPYEQYF. The CDR3 DNA reads TGTGCCAGCGGTCTGTCCCCCTACGAGCAGTACTTC.

A single count supports this clone. The chain combines TRBV10-1 with TRBJ2-3; D could derive from TRBD1 or TRBD2 (5 bases each). Germline V gene sequence: CDR1 WNHNN, CDR2 SYGVQD (reference sequence). V shed 2 bases and J shed 6 bases, with 24 bases lying between them. The CDR3 spans 18 residues. The CDR3 DNA follows: TGCGCCAGCAGTGAGACAAACTACCGGGACCCAAGCTCGGATACGCAGTATTTT. It yields the protein CASSETNYRDPSSDTQYF.

The chain uses TRBV3-1 (or the pseudogene TRBV3-2) and TRBJ2-2, with a weak D call TRBD2 (6 bases). The ends were cut back, 3 bases at V and 6 bases at J, with 8 bases in the middle. CDR3 length equals 13 residues. Germline values: CDR1 LGHDT, CDR2 YNNKEL (reference sequence). CDR3 DNA sequence: TGTGCCAGCAGCCATGAGCGGGCCGGGGAGCTGTTTTTT. Its protein product is CASSHERAGELFF.

This clone showed up just a few times. The chain has TRBV7-9 and TRBJ2-7; D possibly corresponds to TRBD2 (5 bases). V was cut by 5 bases and J by 2 bases, with 16 bases left in between. The CDR3 length is 15 residues. Germline V lookup: CDR1 SEHNR, CDR2 FQNEAQ (reference sequence). Here the CDR3 reads CASSDPRGSPYEQYF. In nucleotides, the CDR3 is TGTGCCAGCAGCGACCCTCGCGGGTCCCCCTACGAGCAGTACTTC.

In DNA, the CDR3 is TGTGCCAGCGGCCGGACCTCTTTGGAGACCCAGTACTTC. Translated: CASGRTSLETQYF. V gene TRBV6-5 combines with J gene TRBJ2-5; no clear D gene. Per germline, CDR1 MNHEY and CDR2 SVGAGI. V was cut by 8 bases and J by 5 bases, with 15 bases left in between. The CDR3 is 13 amino acids.

The chain links TRBV6-5 to TRBJ1-4; tentative D call: TRBD1 (5 bases). Trimming took 6 bases from V and 10 from J, leaving 18 bases between them. The CDR3 covers 14 residues. The germline V gene has CDR1 MNHEY and CDR2 SVGAGI. The CDR3 region is CASSPDSSRGKLFF. CDR3 nucleotides: TGTGCCAGCAGCCCCGACAGCTCCCGGGGAAAACTGTTTTTT.

V is TRBV6-5 and J is TRBJ2-1; D may be TRBD2 (7 bases). The ends were cut back, 8 bases at V and 6 bases at J, with 11 bases in the middle. This CDR3 is 12 amino acids long. The germline CDR1 and CDR2 sequences are MNHEY and SVGAGI. Here the CDR3 DNA reads TGTGCCAGCGGGGGGGCCATCAATGAGCAGTTCTTC. Its translation: CASGGAINEQFF.